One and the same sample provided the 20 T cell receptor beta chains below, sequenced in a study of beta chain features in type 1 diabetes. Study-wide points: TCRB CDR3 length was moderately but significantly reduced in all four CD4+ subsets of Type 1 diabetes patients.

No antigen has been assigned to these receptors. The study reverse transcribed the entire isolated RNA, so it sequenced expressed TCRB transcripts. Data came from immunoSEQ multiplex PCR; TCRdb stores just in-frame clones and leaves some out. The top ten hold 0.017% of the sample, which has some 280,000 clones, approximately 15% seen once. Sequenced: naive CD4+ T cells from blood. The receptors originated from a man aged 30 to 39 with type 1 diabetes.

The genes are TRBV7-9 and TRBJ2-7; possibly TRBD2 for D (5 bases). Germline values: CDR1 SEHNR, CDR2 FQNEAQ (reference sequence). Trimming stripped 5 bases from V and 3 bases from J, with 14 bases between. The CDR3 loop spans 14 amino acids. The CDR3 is CASSVGIGVYEQYF. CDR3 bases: TGTGCCAGCAGCGTAGGCATCGGGGTCTACGAGCAGTACTTC. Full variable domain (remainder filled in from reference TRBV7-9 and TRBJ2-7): DTGVSQNPRHKITKRGQNVTFRCDPISEHNRLYWYRQTLGQGPEFLTYFQNEAQLEKSRLLSDRFSAERPKGSFSTLEIQRTEQGDSAMYLCASSVGIGVYEQYFGPGTRLTVT.

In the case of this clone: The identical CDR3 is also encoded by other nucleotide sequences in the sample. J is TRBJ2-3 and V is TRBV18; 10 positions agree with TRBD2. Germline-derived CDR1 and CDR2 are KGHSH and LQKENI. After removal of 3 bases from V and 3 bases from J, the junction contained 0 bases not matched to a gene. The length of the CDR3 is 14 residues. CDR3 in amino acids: CASSPGLATDTQYF. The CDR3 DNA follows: TGTGCCAGCTCACCGGGACTAGCGACAGATACGCAGTATTTT.

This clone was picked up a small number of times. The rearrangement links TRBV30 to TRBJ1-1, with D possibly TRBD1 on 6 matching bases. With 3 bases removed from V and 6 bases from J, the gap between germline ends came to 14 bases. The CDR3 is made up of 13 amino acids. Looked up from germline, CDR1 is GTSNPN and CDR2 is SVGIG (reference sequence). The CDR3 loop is CAWSPGAISEAFF. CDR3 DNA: TGTGCCTGGAGCCCAGGGGCTATATCTGAAGCTTTCTTT.

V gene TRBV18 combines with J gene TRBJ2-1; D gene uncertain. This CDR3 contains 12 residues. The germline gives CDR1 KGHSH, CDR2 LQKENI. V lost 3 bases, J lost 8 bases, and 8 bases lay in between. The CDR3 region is CASSPKHHEQFF. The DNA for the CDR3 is TGTGCCAGCTCACCCAAACATCATGAGCAGTTCTTC. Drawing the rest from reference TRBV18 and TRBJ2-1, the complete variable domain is NAGVMQNPRHLVRRRGQEARLRCSPMKGHSHVYWYRQLPEEGLKFMVYLQKENIIDESGMPKERFSAEFPKEGPSILRIQQVVRGDSAAYFCASSPKHHEQFFGPGTRLTVL.

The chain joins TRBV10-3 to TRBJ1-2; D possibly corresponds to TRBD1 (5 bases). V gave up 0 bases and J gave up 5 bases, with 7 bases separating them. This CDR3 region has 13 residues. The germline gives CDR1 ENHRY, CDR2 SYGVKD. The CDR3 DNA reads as TGTGCCATCAGTGAGTCGACAGCGTATGGCTACACCTTC. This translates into CAISESTAYGYTF.

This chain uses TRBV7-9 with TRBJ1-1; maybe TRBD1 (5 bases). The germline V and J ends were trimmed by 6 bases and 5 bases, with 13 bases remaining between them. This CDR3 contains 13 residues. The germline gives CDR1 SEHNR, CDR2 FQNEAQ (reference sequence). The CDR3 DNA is TGTGCCAGCAGTCAAACGGGGGAGACTGAAGCTTTCTTT. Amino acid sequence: CASSQTGETEAFF.

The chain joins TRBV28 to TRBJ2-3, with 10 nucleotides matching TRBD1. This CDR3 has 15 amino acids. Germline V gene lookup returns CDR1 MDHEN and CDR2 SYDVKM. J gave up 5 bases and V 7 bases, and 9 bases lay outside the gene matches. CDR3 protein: CASTVDRGPRDTQYF. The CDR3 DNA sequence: TGTGCCAGCACCGTCGACAGGGGGCCTAGAGATACGCAGTATTTT.

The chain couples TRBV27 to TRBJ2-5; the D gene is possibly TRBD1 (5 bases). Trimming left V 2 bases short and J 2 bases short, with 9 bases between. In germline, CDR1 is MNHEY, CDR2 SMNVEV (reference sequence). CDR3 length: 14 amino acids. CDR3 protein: CASSLLPGQETQYF. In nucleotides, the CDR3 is TGTGCCAGCAGTTTACTCCCAGGGCAAGAGACCCAGTACTTC.

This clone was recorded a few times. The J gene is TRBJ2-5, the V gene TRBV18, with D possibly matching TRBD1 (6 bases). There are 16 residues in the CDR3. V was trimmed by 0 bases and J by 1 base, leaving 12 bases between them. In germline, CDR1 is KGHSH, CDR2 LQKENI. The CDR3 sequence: CASSPPWDTLQETQYF. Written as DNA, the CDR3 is TGTGCCAGCTCACCACCGTGGGACACACTCCAAGAGACCCAGTACTTC.

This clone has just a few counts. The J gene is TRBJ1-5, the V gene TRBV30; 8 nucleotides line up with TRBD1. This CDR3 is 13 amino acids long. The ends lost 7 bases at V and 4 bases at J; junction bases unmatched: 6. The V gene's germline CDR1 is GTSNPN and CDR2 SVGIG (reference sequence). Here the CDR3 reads CAFLDRENQPQHF. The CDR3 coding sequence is TGTGCCTTCCTGGACAGGGAGAATCAGCCCCAGCATTTT.

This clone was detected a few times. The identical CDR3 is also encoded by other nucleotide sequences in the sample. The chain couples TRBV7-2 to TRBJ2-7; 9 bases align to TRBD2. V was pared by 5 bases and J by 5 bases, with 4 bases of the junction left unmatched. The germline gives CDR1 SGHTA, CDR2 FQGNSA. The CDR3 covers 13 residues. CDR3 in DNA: TGTGCCAGCAGCCTTAGCGGGGGAGACGAGCAGTACTTC. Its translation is CASSLSGGDEQYF.

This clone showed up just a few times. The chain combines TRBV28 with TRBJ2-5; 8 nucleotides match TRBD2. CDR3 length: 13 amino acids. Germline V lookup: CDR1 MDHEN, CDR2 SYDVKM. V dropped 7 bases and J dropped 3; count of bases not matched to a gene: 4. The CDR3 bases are TGTGCCAGCACCCCACTAGCGGAAGAGACCCAGTACTTC. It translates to CASTPLAEETQYF.

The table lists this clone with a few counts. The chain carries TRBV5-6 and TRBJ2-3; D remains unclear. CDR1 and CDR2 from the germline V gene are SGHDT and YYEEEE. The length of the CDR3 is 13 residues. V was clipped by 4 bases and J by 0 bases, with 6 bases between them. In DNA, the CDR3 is TGTGCCAGCAGCCTCGAGAGCACAGATACGCAGTATTTT. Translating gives CASSLESTDTQYF.

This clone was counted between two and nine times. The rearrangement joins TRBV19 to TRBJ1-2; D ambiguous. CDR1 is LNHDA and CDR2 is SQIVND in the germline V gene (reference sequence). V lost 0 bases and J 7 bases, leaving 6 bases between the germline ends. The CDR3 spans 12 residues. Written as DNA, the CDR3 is TGTGCCAGTAGTATAGAAGGAGTTGGCTACACCTTC. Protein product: CASSIEGVGYTF.

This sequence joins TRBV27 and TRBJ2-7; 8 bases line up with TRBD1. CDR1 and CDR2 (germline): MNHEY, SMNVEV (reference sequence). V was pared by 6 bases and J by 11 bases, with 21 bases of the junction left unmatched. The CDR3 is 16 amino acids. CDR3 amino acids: CASSRIDGTGPPREYF. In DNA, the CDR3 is TGTGCCAGCAGCCGCATCGACGGGACAGGTCCACCCAGGGAGTACTTC.

CDR3 sequence reads: CASSVGVQGEAFF. The CDR3 DNA sequence: TGTGCCAGCAGCGTAGGAGTGCAGGGGGAGGCTTTCTTT. V and J are TRBV9 and TRBJ1-1; TRBD1 matches 7 bases. The V segment lost 0 bases and the J segment 11 bases; nucleotides outside the gene matches: 7. There are 13 residues in the CDR3. The germline V gene has CDR1 SGDLS and CDR2 YYNGEE. Complete variable domain (other parts from reference TRBV9 and TRBJ1-1): DSGVTQTPKHLITATGQRVTLRCSPRSGDLSVYWYQQSLDQGLQFLIQYYNGEERAKGNILERFSAQQFPDLHSELNLSSLELGDSALYFCASSVGVQGEAFFGQGTRLTVV.

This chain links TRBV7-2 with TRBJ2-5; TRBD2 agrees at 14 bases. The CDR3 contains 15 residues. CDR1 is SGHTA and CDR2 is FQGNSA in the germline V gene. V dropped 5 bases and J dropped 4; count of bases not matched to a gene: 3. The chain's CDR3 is CASSNGLAGGETQYF. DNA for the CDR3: TGTGCCAGCAGCAACGGACTAGCGGGAGGAGAGACCCAGTACTTC.

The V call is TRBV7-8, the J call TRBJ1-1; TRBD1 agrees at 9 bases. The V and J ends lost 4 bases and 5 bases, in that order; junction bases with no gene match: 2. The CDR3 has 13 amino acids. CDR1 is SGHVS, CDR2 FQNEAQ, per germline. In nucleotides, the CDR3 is TGTGCCAGCAGCTCGGACAGGGGAACTGAAGCTTTCTTT. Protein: CASSSDRGTEAFF.

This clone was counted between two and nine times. The CDR3 DNA is TGCGCCAGCAGCCATTCCAGGGGCCCCTCCTACGAGCAGTACTTC. Its protein is CASSHSRGPSYEQYF. The chain joins TRBV4-3 to TRBJ2-7, with D perhaps matching TRBD1 (6 bases). V was trimmed by 3 bases and J by 0 bases, leaving 12 bases between them. The CDR3 loop spans 15 amino acids. Germline V gene data show CDR1 as LGHNA and CDR2 as YSLEER.

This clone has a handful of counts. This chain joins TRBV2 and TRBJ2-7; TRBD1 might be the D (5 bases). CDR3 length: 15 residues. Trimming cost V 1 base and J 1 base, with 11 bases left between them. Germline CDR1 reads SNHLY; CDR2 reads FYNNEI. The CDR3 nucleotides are TGTGCCAGCAGTGAAGGCGCCGACAGTTCCTACGAGCAGTACTTC. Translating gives CASSEGADSSYEQYF. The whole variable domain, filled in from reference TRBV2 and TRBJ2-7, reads EPEVTQTPSHQVTQMGQEVILRCVPISNHLYFYWYRQILGQKVEFLVSFYNNEISEKSEIFDDQFSVERPDGSNFTLKIRSTKLEDSAMYFCASSEGADSSYEQYFGPGTRLTVT.